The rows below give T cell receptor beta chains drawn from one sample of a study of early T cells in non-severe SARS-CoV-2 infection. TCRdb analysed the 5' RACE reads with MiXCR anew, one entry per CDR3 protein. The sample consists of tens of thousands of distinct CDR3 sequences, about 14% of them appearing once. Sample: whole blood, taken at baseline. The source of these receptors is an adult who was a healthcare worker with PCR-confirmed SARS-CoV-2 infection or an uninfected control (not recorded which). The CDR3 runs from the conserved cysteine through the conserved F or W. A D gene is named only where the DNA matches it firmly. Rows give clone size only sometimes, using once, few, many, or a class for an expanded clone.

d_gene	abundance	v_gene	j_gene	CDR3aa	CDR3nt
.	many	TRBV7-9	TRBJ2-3	CASSPFMVTTDTQYF	TGTGCCAGCAGCCCGTTCATGGTCACCACAGATACGCAGTATTTT
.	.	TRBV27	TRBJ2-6	CASSLWSSGANVLTF	TGTGCCAGCAGTTTATGGAGCTCTGGGGCCAACGTCCTGACTTTC
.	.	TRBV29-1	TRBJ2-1	CSVEGGRGREISYNEQFF	TGCAGCGTTGAGGGGGGTAGGGGGCGCGAAATATCCTACAATGAGCAGTTCTTC
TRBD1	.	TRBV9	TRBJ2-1	CASNRAFGQGSNNEQFF	TGTGCCAGCAATCGAGCCTTCGGACAGGGCTCTAACAATGAGCAGTTCTTC
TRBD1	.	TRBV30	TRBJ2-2	CAWSADRTGGENTGELFF	TGTGCCTGGAGCGCCGATCGGACAGGGGGCGAGAACACCGGGGAGCTGTTTTTT
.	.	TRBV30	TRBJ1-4	CAGSPGGASEKLFF	TGTGCCGGGTCCCCGGGGGGCGCGAGTGAAAAACTGTTTTTT
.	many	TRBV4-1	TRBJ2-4	CASSQGSGKNIQYF	TGCGCCAGCAGCCAAGGGTCAGGCAAAAACATTCAGTACTTC
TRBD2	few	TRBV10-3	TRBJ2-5	CAISSSGETQYF	TGTGCCATCAGTTCTAGCGGGGAGACCCAGTACTTC
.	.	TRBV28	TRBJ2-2	CASSPGSGVEKLFF	TGTGCCAGCAGTCCAGGCTCCGGGGTTGAGAAGCTGTTTTTT
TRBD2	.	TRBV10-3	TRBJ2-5	CATGTSGRTETQYF	TGTGCCACCGGGACTAGCGGGAGAACGGAGACCCAGTACTTC
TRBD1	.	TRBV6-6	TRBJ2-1	CASSYEDRVGDEQFF	TGTGCCAGCAGTTACGAGGACAGGGTGGGGGATGAGCAGTTCTTC
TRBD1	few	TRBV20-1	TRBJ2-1	CSARANRGNSYNEQFF	TGCAGTGCTAGAGCAAACAGGGGGAACTCCTACAATGAGCAGTTCTTC
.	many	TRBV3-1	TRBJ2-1	CASRGANEQFF	TGTGCCAGCAGGGGGGCCAATGAGCAGTTCTTC
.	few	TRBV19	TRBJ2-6	CASSTGTGANVLTF	TGTGCCAGTAGCACAGGGACTGGGGCCAACGTCCTGACTTTC
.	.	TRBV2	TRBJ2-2	CASERSGELFF	TGTGCCAGCGAAAGGTCCGGGGAGCTGTTTTTT
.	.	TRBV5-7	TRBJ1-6	CASRGSYNSPLHF	TGTGCCAGCAGGGGCTCCTATAATTCACCCCTCCACTTT
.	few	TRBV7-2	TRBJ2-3	CASSLYIGGITDTQYF	TGTGCCAGCAGCTTATATATTGGCGGGATAACAGATACGCAGTATTTT
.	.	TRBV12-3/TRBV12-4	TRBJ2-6	CASSLVRGANVLTF	TGTGCCAGCAGTTTGGTGAGGGGGGCCAACGTCCTGACTTTC
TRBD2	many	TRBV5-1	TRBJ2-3	CASSPLAGVTDTQYF	TGCGCCAGCAGCCCCTTAGCGGGGGTCACAGATACGCAGTATTTT
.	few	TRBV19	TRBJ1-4	CASSITWDGEKLFF	TGTGCCAGTAGTATCACCTGGGATGGGGAAAAACTGTTTTTT
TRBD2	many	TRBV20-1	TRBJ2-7	CSARGLAGVGSEQYF	TGCAGTGCTAGAGGACTAGCGGGAGTTGGCTCCGAGCAGTACTTC
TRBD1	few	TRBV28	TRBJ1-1	CASGDRTTEAFF	TGTGCCAGCGGGGACAGAACCACTGAAGCTTTCTTT
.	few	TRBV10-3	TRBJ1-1	CAISESLTEAFF	TGTGCCATCAGTGAGTCGCTCACTGAAGCTTTCTTT
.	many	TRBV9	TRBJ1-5	CASSVGGPNQPQHF	TGTGCCAGCAGCGTAGGGGGTCCGAATCAGCCCCAGCATTTT
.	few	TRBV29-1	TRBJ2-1	CSPTDWGSLNEQFF	TGCAGCCCAACCGACTGGGGATCCCTCAATGAGCAGTTCTTC
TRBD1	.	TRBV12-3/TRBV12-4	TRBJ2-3	CASSWGQGTDTQYF	TGTGCCAGCAGCTGGGGACAGGGGACAGATACGCAGTATTTT
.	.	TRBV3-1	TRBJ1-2	CASSPRFGGAYGYTF	TGTGCCAGCAGCCCCCGCTTTGGGGGTGCCTATGGCTACACCTTC
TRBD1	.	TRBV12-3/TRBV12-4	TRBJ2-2	CASKRTGDTGELFF	TGTGCCAGCAAGAGGACAGGGGACACCGGGGAGCTGTTTTTT
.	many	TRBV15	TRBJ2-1	CATSPRGNSYNEQFF	TGTGCCACCAGCCCCAGAGGCAACTCCTACAATGAGCAGTTCTTC
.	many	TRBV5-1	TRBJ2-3	CASSLDGVTSTDTQYF	TGCGCCAGCAGCTTGGATGGGGTGACAAGCACAGATACGCAGTATTTT
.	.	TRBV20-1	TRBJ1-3	CSARDKASGNTIYF	TGCAGTGCTAGAGATAAGGCCTCTGGAAACACCATATATTTT
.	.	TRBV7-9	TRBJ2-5	CASSPGQGGGQYF	TGTGCCAGCAGCCCCGGACAGGGAGGGGGCCAGTACTTC
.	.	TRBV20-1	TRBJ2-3	CSASRTQGTDTQYF	TGCAGTGCTAGTAGGACTCAGGGCACAGATACGCAGTATTTT
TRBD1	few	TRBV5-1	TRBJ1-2	CASSSSRTGYGYTF	TGCGCCAGCAGCTCCTCGAGGACAGGATATGGCTACACCTTC
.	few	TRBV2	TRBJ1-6	CASSEEAGANSPLHF	TGTGCCAGCAGTGAAGAGGCAGGGGCGAATTCACCCCTCCACTTT
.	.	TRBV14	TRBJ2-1	CASSQAGTPNNEQFF	TGTGCCAGCAGCCAAGCCGGGACTCCTAACAATGAGCAGTTCTTC
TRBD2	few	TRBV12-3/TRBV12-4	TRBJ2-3	CASSLGTSGSSTDTQYF	TGTGCCAGCAGTTTAGGGACTAGCGGGAGCAGCACAGATACGCAGTATTTT
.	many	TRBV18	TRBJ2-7	CASSPPDPSYEQYF	TGTGCCAGCTCACCACCAGACCCTTCCTACGAGCAGTACTTC
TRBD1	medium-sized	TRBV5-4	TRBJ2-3	CASSEGQASTDTQYF	TGTGCCAGCAGCGAGGGACAGGCGAGCACAGATACGCAGTATTTT
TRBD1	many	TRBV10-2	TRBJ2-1	CASSEYRDRGSHEQFF	TGCGCCAGCAGTGAGTACCGGGACAGGGGTTCTCATGAGCAGTTCTTC
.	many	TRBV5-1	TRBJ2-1	CASSSGSLGNEQFF	TGCGCCAGCAGCTCGGGTAGCCTCGGTAATGAGCAGTTCTTC
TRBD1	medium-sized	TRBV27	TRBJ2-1	CASGQGVFSYNEQFF	TGTGCCAGCGGACAGGGGGTGTTCTCCTACAATGAGCAGTTCTTC
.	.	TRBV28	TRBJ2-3	CASSRDFHTDTQYF	TGTGCCAGCAGCCGGGACTTTCACACAGATACGCAGTATTTT
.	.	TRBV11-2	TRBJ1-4	CASSRAGFNEKLFF	TGTGCCAGCAGCCGAGCAGGGTTTAATGAAAAACTGTTTTTT
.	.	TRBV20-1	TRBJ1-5	CTVGVSNQPQHF	TGCACTGTTGGGGTTAGCAATCAGCCCCAGCATTTT
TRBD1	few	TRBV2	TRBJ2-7	CASSLQGADYEQYF	TGTGCCAGCAGTTTACAGGGGGCGGACTACGAGCAGTACTTC
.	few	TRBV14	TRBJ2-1	CASSQAGWRYEQFF	TGTGCCAGCAGCCAAGCGGGGTGGAGGTATGAGCAGTTCTTC
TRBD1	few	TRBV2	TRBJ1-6	CASRETGGSNSPLHF	TGTGCCAGCAGGGAGACAGGGGGCTCCAATTCACCCCTCCACTTT
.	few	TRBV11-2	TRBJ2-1	CASSFSQYNEQFF	TGTGCCAGCAGCTTCAGCCAGTACAATGAGCAGTTCTTC
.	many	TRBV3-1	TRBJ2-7	CASGLAGSYEQYF	TGTGCCAGCGGTTTGGCGGGCTCCTACGAGCAGTACTTC
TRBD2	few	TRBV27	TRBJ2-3	CASSSSSGRGDTQYF	TGTGCCAGCAGTTCCTCTAGCGGGAGAGGGGATACGCAGTATTTT
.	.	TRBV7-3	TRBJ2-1	CASSLNGGASYNEQFF	TGTGCCAGCAGCTTAAATGGGGGCGCCTCCTACAATGAGCAGTTCTTC
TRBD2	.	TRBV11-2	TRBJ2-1	CASSLAGVRLYNEQFF	TGTGCCAGCAGCCTAGCGGGAGTTCGCCTATACAATGAGCAGTTCTTC
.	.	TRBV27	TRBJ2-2	CASTFGSGSGNTGELFF	TGTGCCAGCACCTTTGGGTCCGGTAGCGGTAACACCGGGGAGCTGTTTTTT
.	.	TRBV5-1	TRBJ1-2	CASSTDSTNYGYTF	TGCGCCAGCAGCACGGACAGCACTAACTATGGCTACACCTTC